This entry concerns a single TCR beta chain. As yet, its antigen is unknown. These data are taken from a study of PD-1 blockade in classical Hodgkin lymphoma. Study conclusions and caveats: A significant rise in TCR diversity by C4D1 was seen for CD4+ but not CD8+ cells.

Germline V gene lookup returns CDR1 MNHEY and CDR2 SVGAGI. V was clipped by 2 bases and J by 4 bases, with 11 bases between them. The CDR3 consists of 14 residues. All the patients suffered relapse after autologous stem cell transplantation, and brentuximab vedotin exposure differed. Each best response was a complete response, a partial response or progressive disease. Only in-frame clones appear in the TCRdb table, and some are missing; sequencing was by immunoSEQ multiplex PCR. The data show over 70,000 clones, roughly 89% seen once. The chain uses TRBV6-5 and TRBJ1-2; D possibly corresponds to TRBD1 (5 bases). This receptor was taken from a human donor with classical Hodgkin lymphoma. The sample was peripheral blood mononuclear cells (PBMCs), taken at baseline. CDR3 sequence (DNA): TGTGCCAGCAGTTACGAGGGGATGGGCTATGGCTACACCTTC. Translation: CASSYEGMGYGYTF.